Listed below are T cell receptor beta chains from one sample, sequenced in a study of shared T cell receptors in the human thymus. Here immunoSEQ multiplex PCR was the method, and the copy in TCRdb shows in-frame clones only, minus some. The sample has under 850,000 clones; roughly 88% are singletons. These data also formed part of another study, on human thymus T cells.

Sequenced material: thymocytes. These receptors all stem from a boy less than two years old with a congenital heart defect. CDR3s include the opening cysteine and the closing phenylalanine or tryptophan. The D gene is left open where the match is weak. Not all rows give a size; the values are once, few, many and, for expanded clones, a class.

j_gene | d_gene | v_gene | abundance | CDR3nt | CDR3aa
TRBJ2-3 | . | TRBV4-3 | . | TGCGCCAGCAGCCAGCAAAAACGAGGCCGGGGGACAGATACGCAGTATTTT | CASSQQKRGRGTDTQYF
TRBJ2-7 | TRBD2 | TRBV12-5 | . | TGTGCTAGTGGTTTGGTAACCCCGGGACTACCACCCGAGCAGTACTTC | CASGLVTPGLPPEQYF
TRBJ2-1 | TRBD2 | TRBV9 | . | TGTGCCAGCAGGCCACTAGCGGGAGGCCCTCCCCCCTACAATGAGCAGTTCTTC | CASRPLAGGPPPYNEQFF
TRBJ2-1 | TRBD2 | TRBV29-1 | . | TGCAGCGTTGAAGACCCCCGGACTAGCGGCTACAATGAGCAGTTCTTC | CSVEDPRTSGYNEQFF
TRBJ2-7 | . | TRBV5-1 | . | TGCGCCAGCAGCACAACGGCCCCGGGTGGCGTGCAGTACTTC | CASSTTAPGGVQYF
TRBJ2-3 | TRBD2 | TRBV28 | . | TGTGCTCTCTCTTCCGGGACTAGCTTCCCAGATACGCAGTATTTT | CALSSGTSFPDTQYF
TRBJ2-1 | . | TRBV6-5 | . | TGTGCCAGCAGTCCCACAGGGTTCTCCTACAATGAGCAGTTCTTC | CASSPTGFSYNEQFF
TRBJ2-1 | TRBD2 | TRBV28 | once | TGTGCCAGCAGTTTGTTTAGACTAGCGGATGACTACAATGAGCAGTTCTTC | CASSLFRLADDYNEQFF
TRBJ2-1 | TRBD1 | TRBV7-9 | . | TGTGCCAGCAGCCCGGGACAGGGGGGACTTCGAGGCCACAATGAGCAGTTCTTC | CASSPGQGGLRGHNEQFF
TRBJ2-7 | TRBD1 | TRBV6-9 | once | TGTGCCAGCAGTTATGGGGACAGCCGCTCCTACGAGCAGTACTTC | CASSYGDSRSYEQYF
TRBJ2-7 | TRBD1 | TRBV28 | few | TGTGCCAGCAGGCGGGACAGGGGATCCTACGAGCAGTACTTC | CASRRDRGSYEQYF
TRBJ2-1 | . | TRBV30 | . | TGTGCCTGGAGTTTCCTCCCTAATGAGCAGTTCTTC | CAWSFLPNEQFF
TRBJ2-5 | . | TRBV21-1 | . | TGTGCCAGCAGCCCCACTAGCGGGAAAGAGACCCAGTACTTC | CASSPTSGKETQYF